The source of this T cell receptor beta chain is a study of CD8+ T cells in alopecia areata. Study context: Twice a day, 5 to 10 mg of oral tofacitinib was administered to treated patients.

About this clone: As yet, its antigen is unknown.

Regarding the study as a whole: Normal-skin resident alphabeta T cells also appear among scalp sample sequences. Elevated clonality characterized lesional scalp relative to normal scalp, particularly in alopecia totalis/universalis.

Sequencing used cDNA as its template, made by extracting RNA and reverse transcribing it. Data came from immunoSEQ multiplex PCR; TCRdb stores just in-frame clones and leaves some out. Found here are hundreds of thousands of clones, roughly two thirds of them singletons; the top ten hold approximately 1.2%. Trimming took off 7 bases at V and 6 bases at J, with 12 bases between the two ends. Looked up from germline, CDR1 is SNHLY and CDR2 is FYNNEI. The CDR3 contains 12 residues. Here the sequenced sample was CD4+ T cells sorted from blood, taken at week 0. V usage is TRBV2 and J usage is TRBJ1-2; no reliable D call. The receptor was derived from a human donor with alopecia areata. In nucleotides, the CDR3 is TGTGCCAGCATTTATGCTACGGATGGCTACACCTTC. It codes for CASIYATDGYTF.